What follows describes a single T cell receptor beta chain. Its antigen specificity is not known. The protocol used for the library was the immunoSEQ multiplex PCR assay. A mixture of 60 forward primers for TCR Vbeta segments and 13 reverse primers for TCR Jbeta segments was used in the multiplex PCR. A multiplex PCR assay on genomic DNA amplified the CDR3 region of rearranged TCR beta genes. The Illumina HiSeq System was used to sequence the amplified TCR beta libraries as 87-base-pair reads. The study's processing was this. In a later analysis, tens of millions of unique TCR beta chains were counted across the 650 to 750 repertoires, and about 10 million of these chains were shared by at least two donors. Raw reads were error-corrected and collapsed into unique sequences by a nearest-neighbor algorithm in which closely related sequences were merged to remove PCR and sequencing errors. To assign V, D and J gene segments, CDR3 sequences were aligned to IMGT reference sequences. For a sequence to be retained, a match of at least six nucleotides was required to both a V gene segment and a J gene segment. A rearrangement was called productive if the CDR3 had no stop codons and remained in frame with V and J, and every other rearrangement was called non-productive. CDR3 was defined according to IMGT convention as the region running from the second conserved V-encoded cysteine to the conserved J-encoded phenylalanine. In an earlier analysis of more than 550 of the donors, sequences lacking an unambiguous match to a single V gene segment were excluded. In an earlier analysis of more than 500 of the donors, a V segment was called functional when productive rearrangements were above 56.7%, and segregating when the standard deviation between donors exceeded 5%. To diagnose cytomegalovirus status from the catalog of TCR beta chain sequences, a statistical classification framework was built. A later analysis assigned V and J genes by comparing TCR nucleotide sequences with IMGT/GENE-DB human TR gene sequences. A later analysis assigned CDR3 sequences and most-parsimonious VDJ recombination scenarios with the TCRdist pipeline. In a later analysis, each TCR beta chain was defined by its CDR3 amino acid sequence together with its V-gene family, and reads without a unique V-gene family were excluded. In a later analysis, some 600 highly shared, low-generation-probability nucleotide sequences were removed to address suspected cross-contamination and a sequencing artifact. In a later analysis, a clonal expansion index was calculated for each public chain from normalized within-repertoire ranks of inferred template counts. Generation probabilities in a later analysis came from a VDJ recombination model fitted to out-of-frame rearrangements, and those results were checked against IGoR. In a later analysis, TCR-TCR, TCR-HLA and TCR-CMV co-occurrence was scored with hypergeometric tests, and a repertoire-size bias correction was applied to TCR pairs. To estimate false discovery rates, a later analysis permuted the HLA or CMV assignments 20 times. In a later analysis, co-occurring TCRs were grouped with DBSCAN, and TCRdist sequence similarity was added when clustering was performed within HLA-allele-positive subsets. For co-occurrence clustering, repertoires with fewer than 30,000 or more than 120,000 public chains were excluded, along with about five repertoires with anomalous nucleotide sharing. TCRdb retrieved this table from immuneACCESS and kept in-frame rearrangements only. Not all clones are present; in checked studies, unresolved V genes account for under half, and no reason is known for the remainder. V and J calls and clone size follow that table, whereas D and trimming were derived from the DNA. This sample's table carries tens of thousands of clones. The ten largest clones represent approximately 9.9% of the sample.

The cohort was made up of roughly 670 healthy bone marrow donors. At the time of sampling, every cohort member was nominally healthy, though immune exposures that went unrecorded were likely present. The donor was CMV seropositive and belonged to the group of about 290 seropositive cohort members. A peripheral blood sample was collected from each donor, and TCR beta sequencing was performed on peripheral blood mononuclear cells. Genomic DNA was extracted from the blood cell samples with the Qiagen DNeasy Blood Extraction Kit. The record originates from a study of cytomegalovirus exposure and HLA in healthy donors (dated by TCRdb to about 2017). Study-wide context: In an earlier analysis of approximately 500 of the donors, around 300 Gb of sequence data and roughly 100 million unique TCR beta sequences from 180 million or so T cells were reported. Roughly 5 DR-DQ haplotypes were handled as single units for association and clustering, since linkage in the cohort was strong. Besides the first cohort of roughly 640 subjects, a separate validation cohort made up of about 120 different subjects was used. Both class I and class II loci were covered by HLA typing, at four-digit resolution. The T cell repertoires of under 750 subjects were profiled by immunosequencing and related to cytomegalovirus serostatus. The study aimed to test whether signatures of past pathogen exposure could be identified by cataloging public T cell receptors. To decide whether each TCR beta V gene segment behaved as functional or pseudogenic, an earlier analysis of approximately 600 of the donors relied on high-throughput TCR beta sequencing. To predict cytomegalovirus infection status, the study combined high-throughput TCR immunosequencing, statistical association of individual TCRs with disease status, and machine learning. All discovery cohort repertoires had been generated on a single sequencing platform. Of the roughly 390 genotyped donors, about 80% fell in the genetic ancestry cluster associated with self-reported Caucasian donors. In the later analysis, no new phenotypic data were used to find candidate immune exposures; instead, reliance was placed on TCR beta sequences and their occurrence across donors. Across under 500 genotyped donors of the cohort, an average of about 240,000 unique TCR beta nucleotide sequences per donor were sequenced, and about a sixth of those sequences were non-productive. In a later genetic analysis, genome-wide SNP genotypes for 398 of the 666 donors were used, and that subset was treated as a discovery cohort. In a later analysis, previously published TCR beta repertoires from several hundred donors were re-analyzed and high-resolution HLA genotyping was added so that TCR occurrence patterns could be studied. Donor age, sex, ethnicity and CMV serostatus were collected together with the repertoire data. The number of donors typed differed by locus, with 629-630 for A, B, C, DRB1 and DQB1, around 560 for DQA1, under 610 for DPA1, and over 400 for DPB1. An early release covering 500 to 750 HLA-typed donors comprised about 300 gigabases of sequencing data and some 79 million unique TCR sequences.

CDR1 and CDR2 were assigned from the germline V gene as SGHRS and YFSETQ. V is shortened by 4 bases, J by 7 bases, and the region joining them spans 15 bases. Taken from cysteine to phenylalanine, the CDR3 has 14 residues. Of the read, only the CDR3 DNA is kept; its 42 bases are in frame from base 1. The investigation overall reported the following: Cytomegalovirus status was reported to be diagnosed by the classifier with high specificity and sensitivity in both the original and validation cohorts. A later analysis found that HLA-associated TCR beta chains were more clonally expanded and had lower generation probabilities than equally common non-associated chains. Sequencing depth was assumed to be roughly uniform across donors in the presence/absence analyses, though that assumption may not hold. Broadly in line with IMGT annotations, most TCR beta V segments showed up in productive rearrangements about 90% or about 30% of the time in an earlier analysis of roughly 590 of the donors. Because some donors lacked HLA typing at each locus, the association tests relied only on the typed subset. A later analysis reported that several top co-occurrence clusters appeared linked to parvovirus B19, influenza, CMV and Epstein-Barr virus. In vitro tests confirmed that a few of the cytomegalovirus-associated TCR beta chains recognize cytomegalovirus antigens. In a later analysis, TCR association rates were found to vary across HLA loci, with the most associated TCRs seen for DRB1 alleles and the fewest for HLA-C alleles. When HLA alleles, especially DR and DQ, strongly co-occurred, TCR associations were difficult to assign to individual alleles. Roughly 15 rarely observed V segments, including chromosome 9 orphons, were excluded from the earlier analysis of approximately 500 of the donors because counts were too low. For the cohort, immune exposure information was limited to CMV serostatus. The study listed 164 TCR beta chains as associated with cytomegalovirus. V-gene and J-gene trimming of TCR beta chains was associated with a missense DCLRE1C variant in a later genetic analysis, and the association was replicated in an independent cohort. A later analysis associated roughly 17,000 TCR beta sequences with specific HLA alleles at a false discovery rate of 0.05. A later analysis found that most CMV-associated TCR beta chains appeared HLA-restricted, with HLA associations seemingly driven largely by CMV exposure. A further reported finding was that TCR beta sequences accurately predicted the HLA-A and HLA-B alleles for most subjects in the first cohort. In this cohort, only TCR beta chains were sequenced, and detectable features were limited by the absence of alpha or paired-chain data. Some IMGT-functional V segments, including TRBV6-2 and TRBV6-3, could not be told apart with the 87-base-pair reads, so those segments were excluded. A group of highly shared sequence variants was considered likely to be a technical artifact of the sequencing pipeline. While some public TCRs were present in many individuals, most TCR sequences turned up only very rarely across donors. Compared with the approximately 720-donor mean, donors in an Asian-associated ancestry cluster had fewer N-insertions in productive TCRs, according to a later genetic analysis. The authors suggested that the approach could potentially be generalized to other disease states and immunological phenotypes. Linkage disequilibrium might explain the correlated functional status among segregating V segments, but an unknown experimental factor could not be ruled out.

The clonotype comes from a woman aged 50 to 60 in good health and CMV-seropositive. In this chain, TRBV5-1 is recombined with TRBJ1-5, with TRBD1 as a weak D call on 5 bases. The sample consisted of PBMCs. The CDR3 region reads CASSRGGTEQPQHF. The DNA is TGCGCCAGCAGCCGGGGGGGGACCGAACAGCCCCAGCATTTT.